This T cell receptor (beta chain) was recovered during a study of CD8 T cells in Susac syndrome. Study observations and caveats: Only a relatively small number of individuals were included in the TCR sequencing and HLA analysis.

TEMRA cells were enriched by FACS, while CD8+ and CD4+ T cells were obtained through a negative isolation that was performed magnetically. On this clonotype itself: Its antigen is as yet unknown.

Random hexamers served to reverse transcribe roughly 0.45 to 1 ug RNA. Using its own MiXCR run on the immunoSEQ multiplex PCR reads, TCRdb lists one record per CDR3 protein. The repertoire holds 150,000 to 200,000 distinct CDR3 sequences, with about 95% as singletons. Trimming left V 5 bases short and J 3 bases short, with 19 bases between. This CDR3 spans 17 amino acids. Germline V gene data show CDR1 as LGHDT and CDR2 as YNNKEL (reference sequence). Sequenced: CD8+ T cells from PBMCs. The chain joins TRBV3-1 to TRBJ1-4; D unresolved. This receptor was identified in a human donor with multiple sclerosis. The CDR3 loop is CASSYLDGSSANEKLFF. CDR3 coding DNA: TGTGCCAGCAGCTATCTGGACGGATCCTCGGCTAATGAAAAACTGTTTTTT.